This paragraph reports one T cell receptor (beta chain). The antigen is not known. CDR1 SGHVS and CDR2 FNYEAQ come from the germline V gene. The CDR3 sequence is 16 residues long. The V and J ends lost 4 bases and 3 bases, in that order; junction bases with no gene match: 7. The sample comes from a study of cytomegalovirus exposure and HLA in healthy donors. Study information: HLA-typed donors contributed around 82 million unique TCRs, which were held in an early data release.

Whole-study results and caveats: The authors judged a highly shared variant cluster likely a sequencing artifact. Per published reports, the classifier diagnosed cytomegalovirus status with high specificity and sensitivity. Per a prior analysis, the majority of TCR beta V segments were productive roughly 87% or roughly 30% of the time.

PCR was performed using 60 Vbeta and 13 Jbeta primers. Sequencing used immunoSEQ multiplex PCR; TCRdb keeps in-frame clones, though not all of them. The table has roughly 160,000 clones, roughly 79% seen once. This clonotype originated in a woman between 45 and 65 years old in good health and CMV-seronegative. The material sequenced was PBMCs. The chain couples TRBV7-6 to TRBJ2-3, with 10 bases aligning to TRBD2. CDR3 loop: CASSSPIAGGTDTQYF. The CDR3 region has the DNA TGTGCCAGCAGCTCCCCTATAGCGGGGGGAACAGATACGCAGTATTTT.